The next 13 T cell receptor beta chains were all read from a single sample in a study of blood T cell repertoires in COVID-19. The protocol was immunoSEQ multiplex PCR, while the TCRdb copy is restricted to in-frame clones and leaves out a portion. The sample has around 120,000 clones, 80% seen once; the top ten hold approximately 2%. Sequenced sample: peripheral blood. The receptors here all came from a man between 65 and 85 years old with acute or convalescent COVID-19.

The chain links TRBV29-1 to TRBJ2-3, with TRBD1 matching over 8 bases. V dropped 0 bases and J dropped 0; count of bases not matched to a gene: 11. The CDR3 length is 18 residues. Germline V CDR1 and CDR2: SQVTM, ANQGSEA. CDR3 in DNA: TGCAGCGTTGAAGACCCCCGACAGGGGAAACTAAGCACAGATACGCAGTATTTT. The encoded protein is CSVEDPRQGKLSTDTQYF.

This chain joins TRBV7-2 and TRBJ2-7; maybe TRBD2 (6 bases). This CDR3 region has 16 residues. Trimming pared 2 bases from V and 5 bases from J, leaving 19 bases between. The germline CDR1 and CDR2 sequences are SGHTA and FQGNSA. CDR3 sequence: CASSLKGGAGGNEQYF. In DNA form, the CDR3 reads TGTGCCAGCAGCTTAAAAGGCGGGGCCGGCGGTAACGAGCAGTACTTC.

Note on this clone: The sample contains more than one DNA sequence encoding this CDR3. The chain has TRBV18 and TRBJ1-5, with TRBD1 matching 7 bases. There are 14 residues in the CDR3. The germline V gene encodes CDR1 KGHSH and CDR2 LQKENI. The ends lost 1 base at V and 7 bases at J; junction bases unmatched: 4. The CDR3 region is CASSPQGAGQPQHF. The CDR3 DNA is TGTGCCAGCTCACCACAGGGGGCGGGACAGCCCCAGCATTTT.

The V and J genes are TRBV21-1 and TRBJ1-1; no check of the table's D call, TRBD1, against the DNA was made. TRBV21-1 is termed a pseudogene. This CDR3 region has 16 residues. The CDR3 DNA follows: TGTGCCAGCAGCGGCCAGGGGGTCGGCATGAACACTGAAGCTTTCTTT. This gives the protein CASSGQGVGMNTEAFF.

V and J are TRBV5-1 and TRBJ2-7; tentative D call: TRBD2 (7 bases). This CDR3 is built from 16 residues. Germline lookup yields CDR1 SGHRS and CDR2 YFSETQ. The ends were cut back, 0 bases at V and 5 bases at J, with 18 bases in the middle. CDR3 sequence: CASSLDLGGAGHEQYF. The CDR3 bases are TGCGCCAGCAGCTTGGATCTGGGGGGGGCTGGCCACGAGCAGTACTTC.

This clone was seen a single time. V gene TRBV11-2 combines with J gene TRBJ2-1; TRBD2 agrees at 11 bases. The V gene end was trimmed by 1 base and the J gene end by 4 bases; junction bases not matched to a gene: 3. Per the germline V gene, CDR1 is SGHAT and CDR2 is FQNNGV. There are 16 residues in the CDR3. The chain's CDR3 is CASSLVTSGMYNEQFF. For the CDR3, the DNA is TGTGCCAGCAGCTTAGTGACTAGCGGGATGTACAATGAGCAGTTCTTC.

The chain uses TRBV28 and TRBJ2-2; 11 nucleotides agree with TRBD2. Germline CDR1 and CDR2: MDHEN and SYDVKM. Trimming took 5 bases from V and 5 from J; bases not matched to a gene: 4. The CDR3 is made up of 15 amino acids. The CDR3 nucleotides read TGTGCCAGCAGTCATCTAGCGGGGGGAACCGGGGAGCTGTTTTTT. It specifies CASSHLAGGTGELFF.

The chain uses TRBV6-1 and TRBJ1-3; TRBD1 matches 7 bases. The CDR3 is 15 amino acids. CDR1 MNHNS and CDR2 SASEGT come from the germline V gene. With V trimmed by 2 bases and J by 3 bases, 4 bases remained unmatched. The CDR3, as DNA: TGTGCCAGCAGTGAAAAGGGGGCGTATGGAAACACCATATATTTT. Protein: CASSEKGAYGNTIYF.

The chain carries TRBV2 and TRBJ1-1; D might be TRBD1 (6 bases). Germline V CDR1 and CDR2: SNHLY, FYNNEI. The V gene lost 6 bases and the J gene lost 3 bases, with 11 bases spanning the gap. The CDR3 totals 13 residues. The CDR3 spells CASRPQGDTEAFF. CDR3 nucleotide sequence: TGTGCCAGCAGGCCACAGGGAGACACTGAAGCTTTCTTT.

This clone occurred a few times. The chain recombines TRBV6-4 with TRBJ2-1; 9 positions agree with TRBD2. This CDR3 is 15 amino acids long. Per germline, CDR1 MRHNA and CDR2 SNTAGT. V dropped 3 bases and J dropped 0; count of bases not matched to a gene: 0. CDR3 protein: CASSETSGSYNEQFF. CDR3 DNA sequence: TGTGCCAGCAGTGAGACTAGCGGCTCCTACAATGAGCAGTTCTTC.

This chain uses TRBV7-8 with TRBJ1-6; D remains unclear. Per germline, CDR1 SGHVS and CDR2 FQNEAQ. This CDR3 is 15 amino acids long. V was cut by 0 bases and J by 9 bases, with 12 bases left in between. The CDR3 DNA reads TGTGCCAGCAGCTTAGCCGCAGGCCCTGCTTCACCCCTCCACTTT. Translating gives CASSLAAGPASPLHF.

The chain combines TRBV4-1 with TRBJ2-3; 12 bases align to TRBD2. The CDR3 is made up of 21 amino acids. Germline V gene lookup returns CDR1 MGHRA and CDR2 YSYEKL. With V trimmed by 0 bases and J by 2 bases, 15 bases remained unmatched. The CDR3 region is CASSQDRASGGAQRYTDTQYF. The DNA of the CDR3 is TGCGCCAGCAGCCAAGATAGGGCTAGCGGGGGGGCTCAACGGTACACAGATACGCAGTATTTT.

The chain has TRBV6-5 and TRBJ1-1; 8 nucleotides align to TRBD1. In germline, CDR1 is MNHEY, CDR2 SVGAGI. Unmatched junction bases numbered 1, after V lost 4 bases and J lost 0 bases. CDR3 size: 14 residues. The CDR3 spells CASSWGQVNTEAFF. As DNA, the CDR3 is TGTGCCAGCAGTTGGGGACAGGTGAACACTGAAGCTTTCTTT.